This T cell receptor beta chain was obtained from a study of beta chain features in type 1 diabetes. At the level of the study: The samples had around 98 million sorted cells examined in all.

Whole-study findings and limits: The study left unresolved whether HLA type influences TCRB rearrangement. It was possible that PCR favored shorter templates, equally so in patients and controls. When Type 1 diabetes patients were examined, their TCRB CDR3s proved moderately but significantly shorter in all four CD4+ subsets.

This CDR3 comprises 16 residues. Germline assignment: CDR1 SGHVS and CDR2 FNYEAQ. The ends were cut back, 1 base at V and 5 bases at J, with 18 bases in the middle. As concerns this clone: Its specificity is not known.

Sequenced material consisted of expressed TCRB transcripts (all of the isolated RNA was reverse transcribed). Clones were read by immunoSEQ multiplex PCR, and TCRdb kept only the in-frame ones, dropping some. The repertoire includes about 53,000 clones, about three fifths of them detected once, and approximately 0.3% sits in the top ten. The sample taken for sequencing was stem cell memory CD4+ T cells from blood. This clonotype was sampled from a woman in her twenties or thirties with type 1 diabetes. The chain links TRBV7-6 to TRBJ2-7; weak D call: TRBD1 (6 bases). The CDR3 is CASSLGGDRPLHEQYF. As DNA, the CDR3 is TGTGCCAGCAGCTTAGGGGGCGACAGGCCCTTACACGAGCAGTACTTC.